These T cell receptor beta chains were read from a single sample in a study of T cell repertoires in cytomegalovirus infection. Using its own MiXCR run on the reads, TCRdb lists one record per CDR3 protein. This sample has some 680,000 distinct CDR3 sequences; approximately 34% occur once, and the top ten carry around 2.8%. The sample was PBMCs. The receptor source for this set is a human donor in good health (CMV status not recorded). Some clones in this sample may be carry-over from other donors' samples. Each CDR3 is given with its conserved first and last residue. The order of the fields is J gene, V gene, D gene, clone size, CDR3 protein, CDR3 DNA. D genes are given only for firm matches. Part of the rows lack a size; the others show once, few, many or a class for expanded clones.

TRBJ2-3,TRBV28,TRBD2,few,CASGARGSGGDTQYF,TGTGCCAGTGGAGCCCGGGGTAGCGGGGGAGATACGCAGTATTTT
TRBJ1-5,TRBV4-1,NA,NA,CASSQGSRGSQPQHF,TGCGCCAGCAGCCAAGGAAGCAGGGGTAGCCAGCCCCAGCATTTT
TRBJ1-5,TRBV5-5,TRBD1,NA,CASSDGTGIQPQHF,TGTGCCAGCAGCGACGGGACAGGGATCCAGCCCCAGCATTTT
TRBJ1-2,TRBV28,NA,few,CASSLGVADGYTF,TGTGCCAGCAGTTTGGGGGTGGCGGATGGCTACACCTTC
TRBJ1-2,TRBV29-1,TRBD1,NA,CSAVGQINYGYTF,TGCAGCGCAGTGGGACAGATTAACTATGGCTACACCTTC
TRBJ2-2,TRBV27,NA,NA,CASSFSAGELFF,TGTGCCAGCAGTTTCTCCGCTGGGGAGCTGTTTTTT
TRBJ2-7,TRBV10-2,TRBD1,NA,CASSERDRGNEYF,TGCGCCAGCAGTGAACGGGACAGGGGTAATGAGTACTTC
TRBJ2-1,TRBV7-9,NA,few,CASSLPRTGLEDEQFF,TGTGCCAGCAGCTTACCTAGGACGGGGCTCGAGGATGAGCAGTTCTTC
TRBJ2-1,TRBV7-6,TRBD2,NA,CASSVAGDPNEQFF,TGTGCTAGCAGCGTAGCGGGAGACCCCAATGAGCAGTTCTTC
TRBJ2-5,TRBV5-6,TRBD2,few,CASSLRRLAIGTQYF,TGTGCCAGCAGCTTGAGACGACTAGCGATTGGGACCCAGTACTTC
TRBJ1-5,TRBV20-1,TRBD1,few,CSAKGASNQPQHF,TGCAGTGCTAAGGGGGCTAGCAATCAGCCCCAGCATTTT
TRBJ2-3,TRBV7-6,NA,NA,CASTSLMADTQYF,TGTGCCAGCACCTCCTTGATGGCAGATACGCAGTATTTT
TRBJ1-4,TRBV6-6,NA,few,CASIKEGEKLFF,TGTGCCAGTATAAAGGAGGGGGAAAAACTGTTTTTT
TRBJ2-3,TRBV10-3,TRBD1,NA,CAIRGQGWADTQYF,TGTGCCATCAGAGGACAGGGTTGGGCAGATACGCAGTATTTT
TRBJ1-2,TRBV11-2,NA,few,CASSLKQGHGYTF,TGTGCCAGCAGCTTAAAACAGGGTCATGGCTACACCTTC